This T cell receptor (beta chain) was sequenced in a study of cytomegalovirus exposure and HLA in healthy donors. PCR primers comprised 60 Vbeta and 13 Jbeta primers. Method: immunoSEQ multiplex PCR; TCRdb's copy keeps in-frame clones and lacks some. This table holds about 300,000 clones, approximately 90% found once. Study outcomes and limitations: Some highly shared sequence variants likely arose as a pipeline artifact. In a later analysis, V- and J-gene trimming of beta chains associated with a DCLRE1C missense variant, replicated independently.

On this clone: Its antigen is unknown.

The sequencing input was PBMCs. This clonotype was sampled from a man aged 35-49 years in good health and CMV-seropositive.

The CDR3 region has the DNA TGTGCCAGCAGCACCCTCGACAGGGAGCCAGCAGAGCAGTACTTC. It encodes CASSTLDREPAEQYF. The chain couples TRBV5-6 to TRBJ2-7; 7 nucleotides line up with TRBD1. V lost 4 bases, J lost 7 bases, and 14 bases stayed unmatched. This CDR3 is built from 15 residues. Germline values: CDR1 SGHDT, CDR2 YYEEEE.